The text below deals with one TCR beta chain. Authors' processing steps: Cell counts per sample came from amplifying reference gene primers. Here immunoSEQ multiplex PCR was the method, and the copy in TCRdb shows in-frame clones only, minus some. Clone size and the V and J calls come from that table; the DNA yielded D and trimming. The sample yields 75,000 to 100,000 clones, 75% to 90% seen once. The sample originates from a study of blood T cell repertoires in COVID-19. Study as a whole: Samples taken during acute and convalescent COVID-19 were collected in the United States, Italy and Spain. T cells, B-cell-depleted T cells, or PBMCs provided the cDNA or gDNA that served as material.

CDR3 length: 15 residues. V dropped 3 bases and J dropped 4; count of bases not matched to a gene: 8. The germline CDR1 and CDR2 sequences are MNHEY and SMNVEV (reference sequence). V is TRBV27 and J is TRBJ2-7; 8 bases agree with TRBD1. This TCR was recovered from a man at least 80 years old with acute or convalescent COVID-19. The source material was peripheral blood. The CDR3 region has the DNA TGTGCCAGCAGTTTCCGACAGGGGTGGGGATACGAGCAGTACTTC. Residues: CASSFRQGWGYEQYF.